This T cell receptor (beta chain) appears in the sequencing data of a study of molecular identifiers for immune sequencing clone quantification (dated by TCRdb to the late 2010s). General notes on the study: For a replicate experiment, the RNA from either 20,000 or 100,000 naive CD8 T cells was divided into five aliquots, and four of those aliquots went on to sequencing. This methods study benchmarked molecular-identifier clustering-based TCR repertoire sequencing (MIDCIRS) and TCR RNA copy counting, using CD8 T cells to do so. Paper-wide results and their limitations: Identical TCR molecules sharing a barcode could cause highly expanded clone sizes to be underestimated. Modeling indicated approximately 2.7 TCR RNA copies recovered per cell, compared with about 10 by digital PCR, which implies a capture efficiency of approximately 29%. Naive libraries contained spiked-in Jurkat TCR RNA (approximately 10 copies' worth), which is not part of the donor repertoire. In CMV-specific effector cells, over 97% of molecules were held by clones above 20 RNA copies, whereas under 1% of molecules were held by such clones in naive cells. Without barcode sub-clustering, chimeric consensus sequences inflated TCR diversity; chimeras reached as high as 47%. Spiked-in Jurkat TCR RNA equivalent to a single cell was reported to be detectable even among approximately 1 million naive CD8 T cells.

Libraries of naive CD8 T cells were built from anywhere between about 19,000 and 1,000,000 sorted cells, with 10%, 30% or 50% of the purified RNA used. On a BD FACSAria II, naive CD8 T cells were FACS-sorted as CD8+CD4-CCR7+CD45RA+ and collected into RLT Plus buffer. To test detection sensitivity, Jurkat RNA equal to around 11 TCR copies was added to samples of about 19,000-1,100,000 naive CD8 T cells. Enrichment of CD8 T cells was performed with RosetteSep CD8+ T Cell Enrichment Cocktail and Ficoll-Paque, after which ACK red cell lysis was carried out. This clonotype has more than one count but fewer than ten. Its antigen target is currently unknown. The input lacks base qualities; no much larger clone sits a single base away. Compared with germline, V lacks 10 bases and J lacks 11 bases; bases without a gene match: 10. Looking up the germline V gene yields CDR1 ENHRY and CDR2 SYGVKD. The CDR3 covers 12 residues, taking in both the cysteine and the phenylalanine. Only the CDR3 DNA stays, 36 bases, in frame from base 1.

The library was built by means of PCR. This sample was sequenced with an Illumina HiSeq 4000. Bulk TCR libraries were prepared as previously described, using TCR primers listed in Table S5. The Qiagen AllPrep DNA/RNA kit was used to purify total RNA. Before analysis, reads from multiple sequencing runs of one library were combined. Turning to the authors' computational methods: Reads were retained only if an exact TCR constant sequence was present, and the retained reads were trimmed to 150 nt and grouped according to their 12-nt molecular barcodes. Reads inside each barcode group were sub-clustered using a 15% Levenshtein threshold, and a quality-weighted consensus sequence was constructed for each RNA molecule. Non-functional sequences were filtered out, along with any lower-count sequence sitting one edit away from another sequence. Barcode sub-clusters with fewer than 20% of the maximum read count were removed, based on fitting two negative binomial distributions. TCRdb trimmed the raw reads at Q25, called clones with MiXCR and kept productive beta chains. Rows merge per CDR3 protein into single entries with the most common DNA and genes. The V and J calls reflect TCRdb's pipeline rather than the authors' work. Counted in this sample were 300,000 to 400,000 distinct CDR3 sequences; roughly 23% of them appeared once. More than 0.8% of the sample is taken by the ten largest.

The sample was naive CD8+ T cells from blood, with Jurkat cell RNA spiked in. The cell subset or site label, as the study defines it: FACS-sorted CD8+CD4-CCR7+CD45RA+ naive T cells. Recombination joined TRBV10-3 with TRBJ1-5; TRBD1 lines up with 8 middle nucleotides. This TCR was sampled from a human donor in good health. Some libraries in this study had Jurkat cell RNA spiked in. The DNA is as follows: TGTGCCACCGGACAGGGCGGGGGGGCCCAGCATTTT. Its translation is CATGQGGGAQHF.